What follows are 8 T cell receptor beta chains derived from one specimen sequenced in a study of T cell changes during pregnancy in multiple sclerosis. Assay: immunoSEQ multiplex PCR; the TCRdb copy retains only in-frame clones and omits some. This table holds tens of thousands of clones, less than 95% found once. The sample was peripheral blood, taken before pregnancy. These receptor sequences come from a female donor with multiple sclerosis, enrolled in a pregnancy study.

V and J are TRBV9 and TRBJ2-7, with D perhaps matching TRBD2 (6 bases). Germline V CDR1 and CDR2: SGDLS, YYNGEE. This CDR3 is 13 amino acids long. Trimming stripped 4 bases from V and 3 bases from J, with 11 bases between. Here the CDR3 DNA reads TGTGCCAGCAGCAGGGACTCCAGCTACGAGCAGTACTTC. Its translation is CASSRDSSYEQYF.

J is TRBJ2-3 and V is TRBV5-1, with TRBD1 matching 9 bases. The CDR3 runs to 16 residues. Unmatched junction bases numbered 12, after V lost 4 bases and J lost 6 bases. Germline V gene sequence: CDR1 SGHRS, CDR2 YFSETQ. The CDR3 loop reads CASSTGTGITSDTQYF. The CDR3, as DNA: TGCGCCAGCAGCACAGGGACAGGGATCACGTCCGATACGCAGTATTTT.

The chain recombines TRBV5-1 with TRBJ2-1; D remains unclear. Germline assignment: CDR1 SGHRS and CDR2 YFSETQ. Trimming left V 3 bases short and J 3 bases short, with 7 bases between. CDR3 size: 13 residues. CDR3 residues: CASSSPGYNEQFF. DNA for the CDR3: TGCGCCAGCAGCTCCCCCGGCTACAATGAGCAGTTCTTC.

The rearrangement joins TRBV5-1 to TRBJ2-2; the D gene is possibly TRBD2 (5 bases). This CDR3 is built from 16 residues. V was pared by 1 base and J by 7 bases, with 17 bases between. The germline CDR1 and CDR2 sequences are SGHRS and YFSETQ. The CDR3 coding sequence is TGCGCCAGCAGCTTGACGGCTAGCAGGAGGAGCGGGGAGCTGTTTTTT. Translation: CASSLTASRRSGELFF.

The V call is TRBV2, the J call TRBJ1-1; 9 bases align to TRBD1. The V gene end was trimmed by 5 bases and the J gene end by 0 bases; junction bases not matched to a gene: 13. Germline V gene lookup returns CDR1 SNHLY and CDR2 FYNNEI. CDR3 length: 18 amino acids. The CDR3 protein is CASSSYERGQGMNTEAFF. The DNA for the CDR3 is TGTGCCAGCAGTTCTTACGAAAGGGGACAGGGCATGAACACTGAAGCTTTCTTT.

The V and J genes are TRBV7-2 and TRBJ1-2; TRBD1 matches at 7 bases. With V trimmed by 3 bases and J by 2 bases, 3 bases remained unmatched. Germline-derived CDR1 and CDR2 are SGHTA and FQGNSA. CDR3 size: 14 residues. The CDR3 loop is CASSFRQGNYGYTF. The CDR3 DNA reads TGTGCCAGCAGCTTCCGACAGGGAAACTATGGCTACACCTTC.

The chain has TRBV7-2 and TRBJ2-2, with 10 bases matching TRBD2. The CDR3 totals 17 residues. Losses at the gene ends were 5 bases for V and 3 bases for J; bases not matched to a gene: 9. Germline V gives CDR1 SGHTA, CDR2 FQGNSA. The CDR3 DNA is TGTGCCAGCAGCCCTGAGAGGGGACTAGCGCACACCGGGGAGCTGTTTTTT. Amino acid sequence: CASSPERGLAHTGELFF.

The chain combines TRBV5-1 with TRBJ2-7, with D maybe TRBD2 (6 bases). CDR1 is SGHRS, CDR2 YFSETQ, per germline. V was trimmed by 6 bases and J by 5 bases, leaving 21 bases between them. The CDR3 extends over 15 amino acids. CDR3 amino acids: CASTGGGVPTNEQYF. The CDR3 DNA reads TGCGCCAGCACTGGGGGAGGAGTTCCAACTAACGAGCAGTACTTC.